Given below is one T cell receptor (beta chain) in context. Its antigen is undetermined. This record belongs to a study of cytomegalovirus exposure and HLA in healthy donors. General study findings and limits: TCR beta chains numbering some 160 were designated cytomegalovirus-associated. Later analysis identified a missense DCLRE1C variant that was linked to TCR beta V- and J-gene trimming.

The PCR had 60 Vbeta and 13 Jbeta primers. This table comes from immunoSEQ multiplex PCR, and its TCRdb copy is limited to in-frame clones, with some not included. The data show approximately 120,000 clones, with roughly 80% seen just once and roughly 8.2% held by the top ten. The CDR3 extends over 13 amino acids. V was clipped by 7 bases and J by 3 bases, with 15 bases between them. CDR1 and CDR2 from the germline V gene are SQVTM and ANQGSEA. The V call is TRBV29-1, the J call TRBJ1-1, with D perhaps matching TRBD1 (5 bases). The sequencing sample was made of PBMCs. The sequence was collected from a woman in her forties or fifties in good health and CMV-seropositive. The CDR3 protein is CSAAGVGDTEAFF. CDR3 bases: TGCAGCGCCGCGGGGGTGGGGGACACTGAAGCTTTCTTT.